Reported below is one T cell receptor (beta chain). Antigen: not known. Partitioning of CD4+ cells yielded a CD45RA+ naive subset and a CD45RA-negative memory subset. Assay: immunoSEQ multiplex PCR; the TCRdb copy retains only in-frame clones and omits some. This sample yields about a million clones, of which 70% to 85% are seen a single time; approximately 1.5% belongs to the top ten. The sample is drawn from a study of shared clonotypes between healthy human individuals. For the study at large: A donor's plate count was three for CD4 naive and three for CD4 memory; CD8 naive had two and CD8 memory one. Study-wide points: Naive subsets generally exceeded memory subsets in estimated richness.

This CDR3 has 13 amino acids. Germline V gene lookup returns CDR1 MNHNS and CDR2 SASEGT. V lost 7 bases and J 2 bases, leaving 11 bases between the germline ends. This TCR derives from a man aged 18 to 30 in good health. The sequenced sample was memory CD4+ T cells sorted from blood. Subset: CD45RA-negative fraction. The rearrangement uses TRBV6-1 and TRBJ2-5; maybe TRBD1 (6 bases). CDR3 sequence (DNA): TGTGCCAGCATATGGGGGCAACAAGAGACCCAGTACTTC. This gives the protein CASIWGQQETQYF.